The following is a T cell receptor beta chain sequence with its context. Its antigen specificity is not known. The junction departs from germline at one end; a sequencing error may be responsible. This record comes from a study of glioma-infiltrating T cells (dated by TCRdb to 2016 to 2018). With regard to the full study: The study sequenced TCR alpha- and beta-chain repertoires from glioma tissue, from non-neoplastic brain tissue and from matched peripheral blood mononuclear cells. To gauge divergence between tissue and blood T-cell populations, every tissue-infiltrating repertoire was compared against the peripheral blood repertoire from the same patient. The paired cohort was made up of three low-grade glioma patients, 8 or 9 primary glioblastoma patients and three non-glioma patients who contributed non-neoplastic brain tissue. The paper as a whole reports these results and caveats: Only a very small number of CDR3 sequences turned up in both tissue and blood, a result put down to high CDR3 diversity combined with limited sampling. Group comparisons rested on small numbers: three non-neoplastic, three low-grade glioma and eight glioblastoma patients. VJ-independent divergence between tissue and blood was lower than expected in non-neoplastic patients but higher than expected in all gliomas, particularly low-grade gliomas.

From cysteine to phenylalanine, the CDR3 is 15 amino acids long. CDR3 DNA is the only sequence kept; it has 45 bases, read in frame from the first base. According to the germline V gene, CDR1 reads MDHEN and CDR2 reads SYDVKM. The iRepertoire nested amplicon-rescue multiplex PCR (arm-PCR) platform was used to amplify TCR alpha and beta CDR3 regions from RNA. For one-step reverse transcription and amplification, roughly 85-400 ng of tissue mRNA or PBMC total RNA was used as input. Following bead purification, Illumina adapters were added by a secondary multiplex PCR, and the libraries were gel-purified between 200 and 400 bp. Demultiplexing relied on internal 6-nucleotide barcodes carried by the libraries. Libraries were sequenced on an Illumina MiSeq with 2x220 or 2x250 nucleotide paired-end reads. Under the source paper's analysis protocol: FLASH 1.2.11 was used to merge paired reads, and BWA-MEM then aligned the reads to the GRCh37 human genome before TRA and TRB reads were extracted. V and J assignment used an IMGT-derived reference of cassette sequences and CDR3 motifs that included pseudogenes. Reads were translated in three frames, and productive CDR3s were defined as those with a C...FGXG motif and no stop codons. Clonotypes were defined as unique combinations of V-J cassette pair and CDR3 amino acid sequence. Reads were filtered by Hamming distance, with the threshold set by the sequence error rate of each sample in mapped regions. Through fastp at Q25 and MiXCR, TCRdb rebuilt clones from the public reads, retaining in-frame beta chains. Under each unique CDR3 protein, matching rows form one entry showing the most common genes and DNA. In this record, the V and J calls reflect TCRdb's handling and not the investigators' own analysis. In all, the sample holds approximately 190,000 distinct CDR3 sequences, and approximately 30% of those were seen once. The leading ten clones occupy over 20% of the sample.

This receptor chain uses TRBV28 and TRBJ2-3, and 7 junction bases match TRBD1. Specimen: glioma tissue, nonneoplastic brain tissue, or PBMCs (not recorded which). This receptor was identified in a human donor with low-grade glioma or glioblastoma, undergoing nonglioma brain surgery, or in good health (not recorded which). This receptor carries the CDR3 CSSSLPGTVTYTQYF. The DNA reads as follows: TGTTCCAGCAGTTTACCTGGGACAGTCACATATACGCAGTATTTT.